The next 10 T cell receptor beta chains were all read from a single sample in a study of blood T cells in healthy people across ages. Primed by a sample-barcoded 5' primer and a J-beta primer mix, a second PCR proceeded for about 6 to 11 cycles. TCRdb re-derived calls from the 5' RACE reads in MiXCR, one entry per CDR3 protein. The repertoire holds 780,000 or so distinct CDR3 sequences, with 25% as singletons. These same records also appear under a second study, on T cells of mothers and their children.

The sample was blood. These receptors were collected from a boy between 5 and 17 years old in good health.

Only a few counts were recorded for this clonotype. The J gene is TRBJ2-2, the V gene TRBV20-1; D may be TRBD1 (6 bases). This CDR3 has 14 residues. V lost 3 bases, J lost 4 bases, and 12 bases lay in between. Germline CDR1 reads DFQATT; CDR2 reads SNEGSKA (reference sequence). As DNA, the CDR3 is TGCAGTGCTAGGATGATACAGGGCACCGGGGAGCTGTTTTTT. It yields the protein CSARMIQGTGELFF.

There are a few counts of this clonotype. CDR3 protein: CASSLEPEEQFF. Here the CDR3 DNA reads TGTGCCAGCAGCTTGGAACCGGAGGAGCAGTTCTTC. The chain carries TRBV5-5 and TRBJ2-5, with no clear D. The end of the DNA fits TRBJ2-1 better, so the J call may be wrong. Looked up from germline, CDR1 is SGHKS and CDR2 is YYEKEE (reference sequence). The CDR3 is made up of 12 amino acids.

This clonotype was picked up a small number of times. The chain uses TRBV20-1 and TRBJ1-1; tentative D call: TRBD1 (6 bases). The CDR3 length is 15 residues. Germline values: CDR1 DFQATT, CDR2 SNEGSKA (reference sequence). Trimming stripped 5 bases from V and 2 bases from J, with 18 bases between. DNA for the CDR3: TGCAGTGCTCGGCGACAGGATAGAATAAACACTGAAGCTTTCTTT. Its protein product is CSARRQDRINTEAFF.

The rearrangement uses TRBV20-1 and TRBJ2-1, with 10 positions matching TRBD2. This CDR3 comprises 18 residues. V shed 0 bases, J shed 0 bases, and the junction held 8 bases outside the gene matches. Per the germline V gene, CDR1 is DFQATT and CDR2 is SNEGSKA (reference sequence). The CDR3 coding sequence is TGCAGTGCTAGAGATACTCTAGCGGGGGAGAGCTCCTACAATGAGCAGTTCTTC. It encodes CSARDTLAGESSYNEQFF.

The gene calls are TRBV21-1 and TRBJ2-5; the D call of TRBD1 is as the table states it, not checked on the DNA. TRBV21-1 is annotated as a pseudogene. This CDR3 contains 16 residues. The CDR3 bases are TGTGCCAGCAGCATCTCCTACTCTCCAGGGGGGAAGACCCAGTACTTC. This encodes CASSISYSPGGKTQYF.

V and J are TRBV29-1 and TRBJ2-5, with 9 bases aligning to TRBD1. Germline V CDR1 and CDR2: SQVTM, ANQGSEA. Trimming took 4 bases from V and 4 from J; bases not matched to a gene: 7. This CDR3 contains 14 residues. Written as DNA, the CDR3 is TGCAGCGTTGCGAGGGACAGGGCCCGAGAGACCCAGTACTTC. Protein: CSVARDRARETQYF.

The CDR3 DNA reads TGTGCCAGCAGTTCACCGGGACAGGGGGTCAGAACCGGGGAGCTGTTTTTT. Encoded protein: CASSSPGQGVRTGELFF. J is TRBJ2-2 and V is TRBV28; 11 bases agree with TRBD1. Losses at the gene ends were 4 bases for V and 5 bases for J; bases not matched to a gene: 9. This CDR3 region has 17 residues. Germline assignment: CDR1 MDHEN and CDR2 SYDVKM.

The chain employs TRBV7-2 and TRBJ1-4; D may be TRBD1 (5 bases). The CDR3 has 16 amino acids. The V gene lost 1 base and the J gene lost 5 bases, with 14 bases spanning the gap. CDR1 is SGHTA, CDR2 FQGNSA, per germline. CDR3 sequence (DNA): TGTGCCAGCAGCTTAGAGCCGGGGCCCCACAATGAAAAACTGTTTTTT. It is translated as CASSLEPGPHNEKLFF.

The rearrangement joins TRBV7-9 to TRBJ1-2; D is uncertain. The CDR3 sequence is 14 residues long. V shed 1 base and J shed 4 bases, with 10 bases lying between them. CDR1 and CDR2 (germline): SEHNR, FQNEAQ (reference sequence). The CDR3 DNA reads as TGTGCCAGCAGCTTAGTCAGGTCGACCTATGGCTACACCTTC. Amino acid sequence: CASSLVRSTYGYTF.

The genes are TRBV20-1 and TRBJ1-5; 10 bases align to TRBD1. The trim removed 5 bases at V and 6 bases at J, leaving 7 bases unmatched. This CDR3 region has 14 residues. Germline lookup yields CDR1 DFQATT and CDR2 SNEGSKA (reference sequence). The CDR3 DNA follows: TGCAGTGCTGTCCGGGACAGGGGCGGTCAGCCCCAGCATTTT. This translates into CSAVRDRGGQPQHF.